A selection of T cell receptor beta chains follows, all from one sample in a study of blood T cell repertoires in COVID-19. Assay: immunoSEQ multiplex PCR; the TCRdb copy retains only in-frame clones and omits some. The profile shows approximately 250,000 clones, approximately 87% of them singletons. Sequenced input: peripheral blood. The source is a man aged 60 to 75 who had recovered from COVID-19. The CDR3 runs from the conserved cysteine through the conserved F or W. Each record gives: V gene, J gene, CDR3 protein.

>TRBV23-1|TRBJ2-1
CASSQLAGGNNEQFF
>TRBV19|TRBJ2-3
CASSIDPVSDTQYF
>TRBV5-6|TRBJ2-4
CASSGEGTLAKNIQYF
>TRBV2|TRBJ1-2
CASRGQGAQGGYTF
>TRBV5-1|TRBJ2-7
CASSLTGKGTYEQYF
>TRBV19|TRBJ2-3
CASSITGGKMTDTQYF
>TRBV29-1|TRBJ2-5
CSARTSAQTQYF
>TRBV6-2/TRBV6-3|TRBJ1-2
CASSRTGNYGYTF
>TRBV3-1/TRBV3-2|TRBJ2-5
CASSAGTGGFETQYF
>TRBV14|TRBJ1-1
CASSSTRQRYTEAFF
>TRBV5-1|TRBJ2-3
CASSFQTRGQGADTQYF
>TRBV15|TRBJ2-7
CATSRDLGITYEQYF
>TRBV5-1|TRBJ1-6
CASSPGQGNSPLHF
>TRBV7-8|TRBJ1-5
CASSKAEGFNNQPQHF
>TRBV30|TRBJ2-3
CALTRGSTDTQYF
>TRBV5-1|TRBJ2-5
CASSLGLAGRETQYF
>TRBV9|TRBJ2-7
CASSVGLAGGYEQYF
>TRBV9|TRBJ1-1
CANRRGMNTEAFF
>TRBV7-9|TRBJ1-6
CASSFGGASPLHF
>TRBV5-1|TRBJ2-7
CASSQRDGFYEQYF
>TRBV9|TRBJ2-3
CASSVAGLLHTDTQYF
>TRBV14|TRBJ2-1
CASSQGGAGVYNEQFF
>TRBV28|TRBJ1-4
CASSLWDLRGFNEKLFF
>TRBV2|TRBJ2-3
CASSGTSGAADTQYF
>TRBV9|TRBJ1-6
CASSARTGDSPLHF
>TRBV4-1|TRBJ2-7
CASSQDFRYEQYF
>TRBV5-1|TRBJ2-1
CASGGAGASYNEQFF
>TRBV7-9|TRBJ1-5
CASSHGAGGQPQHF
>TRBV5-1|TRBJ1-4
CASSSSGGNEKLFF